This TCR beta chain was sequenced in a study of T-cell reconstitution after alpha-beta-depleted transplantation in children. Overall study findings and caveats: Diversity and T-cell counts at one year after transplant derived mostly from new T cells.

The CDR3 is 14 amino acids. About this clonotype: As yet, its antigen is unknown.

It was with unique molecular identifiers that the TCRbeta library was prepared. TCRdb re-called the PCR reads through MiXCR, storing one row per CDR3 protein. This sample has 300,000 to 400,000 distinct CDR3 sequences, with around 15% found just once. The J gene is TRBJ1-2, the V gene TRBV21-1; TRBD1, the D gene given by the table, was not confirmed from the DNA. TRBV21-1 is tagged as a pseudogene. Specimen: PBMCs, mostly from graft donor cells, collected 360 days after TCRalphabeta/CD19-depleted stem cell transplant. The TCR originated in a male patient aged 2-15 years who had a stem cell transplant for acute lymphoblastic leukemia, so the T cells may come from the graft donor. CDR3 nucleotide sequence: TGTGCCAGCAGCAAGATGGACAGGGCCTATGGCTACACCTTC. As protein: CASSKMDRAYGYTF.